The sequence of this TCR beta chain was determined in a study of cytomegalovirus exposure and HLA in healthy donors. Overall study results and limits: The study flagged approximately 180 TCR beta chains as cytomegalovirus-associated. Prediction of most subjects' HLA-A and HLA-B alleles by TCR beta sequences was reportedly accurate. An analysis that was carried out later associated some 17,000 TCR beta sequences with HLA alleles at 0.05 false discovery rate.

This clone was recorded a few times. The antigen remains unidentified. Researchers ran the PCR with 60 Vbeta and 13 Jbeta primers. Only in-frame clones appear in the TCRdb table, and some are missing; sequencing was by immunoSEQ multiplex PCR. This sample has about 61,000 clones, with around 87% found just once. The source is a man aged 18 to 35 in good health and CMV-seronegative. Sequencing was carried out using PBMCs.

CDR3 loop: CASSVEGTNKETQYF. DNA for the CDR3: TGTGCCAGCAGCGTGGAGGGGACTAATAAAGAGACCCAGTACTTC. The chain is built from TRBV9 and TRBJ2-5; TRBD2 matches 7 bases. V shed 2 bases, J shed 3 bases, and the junction held 7 bases outside the gene matches. This CDR3 is built from 15 residues. CDR1 is SGDLS and CDR2 is YYNGEE in the germline V gene. The complete variable domain, with remaining parts taken from reference TRBV9 and TRBJ2-5, reads DSGVTQTPKHLITATGQRVTLRCSPRSGDLSVYWYQQSLDQGLQFLIQYYNGEERAKGNILERFSAQQFPDLHSELNLSSLELGDSALYFCASSVEGTNKETQYFGPGTRLLVL.